This TCR beta chain was retrieved from a study of blood T cell repertoires in COVID-19. Overall study context: Donors in the United States, Italy and Spain gave samples during acute or convalescent COVID-19. Sources were T cells, B-cell-depleted T cells, or PBMCs; the material itself was cDNA or gDNA.

Original analysis: Reference gene primer amplification in the assay estimated nucleated cell counts. Assay used: immunoSEQ multiplex PCR; TCRdb lists only in-frame clones, some missing. V and J calls and clone size come straight from that table; D and trimming were deduced from the DNA. The data show 100,000 to 110,000 clones, 91% seen once. The V and J ends lost 5 bases and 6 bases, in that order; junction bases with no gene match: 11. This CDR3 region has 16 residues. The V gene's germline CDR1 is SGHTA and CDR2 FQGNSA. What was sequenced was peripheral blood. The receptor's source is a man aged 45-60 years with active COVID-19. V usage is TRBV7-2 and J usage is TRBJ2-3; 10 bases align to TRBD2. CDR3 region: CASSRRVAGGRDTQYF. Written as DNA, the CDR3 is TGTGCCAGCAGCCGCCGGGTAGCGGGGGGCAGGGATACGCAGTATTTT.